One sample yielded the 16 T cell receptor beta chains listed below, sequenced in a study of blood T cell repertoires in COVID-19 (TCRdb year 2020). Library method: the immunoSEQ multiplex PCR assay. Here the immuneACCESS table is served through TCRdb, limited to in-frame sequences with V and J called. Missing clones are a known gap in these copies; in checked studies unresolved V genes cover under half, and the rest lacks a known reason. Here the sample has some 70,000 clones; 80% to 90% occur a single time. Roughly 8% of the sample lies in the top ten. The sample was peripheral blood. These TCRs come from a man in his forties or fifties with active COVID-19.

The genes are TRBV19 and TRBJ2-1; D may be TRBD1 (6 bases). The CDR3 is 15 residues long. The germline V gene encodes CDR1 LNHDA and CDR2 SQIVND (reference sequence). V dropped 5 bases and J dropped 2 bases, with 13 bases sitting between them. The CDR3 DNA sequence: TGTGCCAGTAGTGAGACAGGCAATACCTACAATGAGCAGTTCTTC. Amino acid sequence: CASSETGNTYNEQFF.

The chain recombines TRBV27 with TRBJ2-5; 10 bases agree with TRBD2. This CDR3 has 17 amino acids. V was clipped by 1 base and J by 1 base; unmatched bases: 6. Per germline, CDR1 MNHEY and CDR2 SMNVEV (reference sequence). CDR3 DNA: TGTGCCAGCAGTTTATTGGGGACTAGCGACCTCCAAGAGACCCAGTACTTC. It codes for CASSLLGTSDLQETQYF.

This chain connects TRBV2 to TRBJ2-2, with TRBD2 matching over 8 bases. CDR3 size: 18 residues. With 1 base clipped from V and 0 bases from J, the junction kept 7 bases outside the gene matches. In germline, CDR1 is SNHLY, CDR2 FYNNEI. The CDR3: CASSEVSAGAANTGELFF. CDR3 coding DNA: TGTGCCAGCAGTGAAGTTTCAGCGGGGGCCGCGAACACCGGGGAGCTGTTTTTT.

The V gene is TRBV27, the J gene TRBJ2-1, with 11 bases lining up with TRBD2. The CDR3 loop spans 15 amino acids. Trimming at V came to 4 bases and at J to 5 bases, leaving 4 bases not matched to a gene. Germline CDR1 reads MNHEY; CDR2 reads SMNVEV (reference sequence). DNA for the CDR3: TGTGCCAGCAGTTACTTGACTAGCGGGAACAATGAGCAGTTCTTC. Its translation is CASSYLTSGNNEQFF.

J is TRBJ2-3 and V is TRBV7-2, with a weak D call TRBD1 (5 bases). Trimming stripped 1 base from V and 1 base from J, with 6 bases between. CDR3 size: 14 residues. Germline V gene lookup returns CDR1 SGHTA and CDR2 FQGNSA. The CDR3 DNA reads as TGTGCCAGCAGCTTAGAAGGGGGCACAGATACGCAGTATTTT. Translated: CASSLEGGTDTQYF.

This clone was counted only a few times. The chain combines TRBV2 with TRBJ2-2; TRBD2 matches 15 bases. Germline V CDR1 and CDR2: SNHLY, FYNNEI. The CDR3 spans 17 residues. V dropped 6 bases and J dropped 0; count of bases not matched to a gene: 2. DNA of the CDR3: TGTGCCAGCAGCTGGACTAGCGGGGGGGCGAACACCGGGGAGCTGTTTTTT. Translating it yields CASSWTSGGANTGELFF.

The chain uses TRBV4-1 and TRBJ1-3; TRBD1 matches at 12 bases. This CDR3 spans 17 amino acids. The junction had 7 bases not matched to a gene; V was cut back by 1 base and J by 6 bases. Germline V gene data show CDR1 as MGHRA and CDR2 as YSYEKL. The CDR3 bases are TGCGCCAGCAGCCAAGTCCCGGGACAGGGGGCGGTAAACACCATATATTTT. Amino acid sequence: CASSQVPGQGAVNTIYF.

This chain connects TRBV5-4 to TRBJ2-3; a possible D gene is TRBD1 (6 bases). This CDR3 is built from 15 residues. Germline CDR1 SGHNT, CDR2 YYREEE (reference sequence). V was clipped by 4 bases and J by 6 bases, with 18 bases between them. CDR3: CASSQQGSPRDTQYF. CDR3 nucleotides: TGTGCCAGCAGCCAGCAGGGGTCTCCAAGGGATACGCAGTATTTT.

This sequence joins TRBV18 and TRBJ2-2; 8 bases agree with TRBD1. V dropped 5 bases and J dropped 4; count of bases not matched to a gene: 6. Germline CDR1 KGHSH, CDR2 LQKENI. The CDR3 loop spans 15 amino acids. The CDR3 region is CASSTQGVSTGELFF. The CDR3 nucleotides read TGTGCCAGCTCAACACAGGGGGTGAGCACCGGGGAGCTGTTTTTT.

The V gene is TRBV28, the J gene TRBJ2-3, with a tentative D call TRBD1 (5 bases). The V end lost 6 bases, the J end lost 3 bases, and 13 bases lay between the germline ends. The CDR3 sequence is 14 residues long. Per germline, CDR1 MDHEN and CDR2 SYDVKM. CDR3 amino acids: CASSPQGGTDTQYF. CDR3 DNA sequence: TGTGCCAGCAGCCCCCAGGGTGGGACAGATACGCAGTATTTT.

V gene TRBV6-2 or TRBV6-3 combines with J gene TRBJ2-7, with 8 nucleotides matching TRBD2. Trimming at V came to 4 bases and at J to 2 bases, leaving 4 bases not matched to a gene. In germline, CDR1 is MNHEY, CDR2 SVGEGT. CDR3 length: 14 residues. This CDR3 reads CASSSGLGPYEQYF. In nucleotides, the CDR3 is TGTGCCAGCAGTTCGGGACTAGGGCCCTACGAGCAGTACTTC.

The genes are TRBV29-1 and TRBJ1-3, with unresolved D. Germline V lookup: CDR1 SQVTM, CDR2 ANQGSEA. The CDR3 contains 12 residues. CDR3 in amino acids: CGSRGSGNTIYF. The DNA for the CDR3 is TGCGGTTCCCGAGGCTCTGGAAACACCATATATTTT.

V is TRBV5-1 and J is TRBJ2-7, with D maybe TRBD2 (5 bases). Germline values: CDR1 SGHRS, CDR2 YFSETQ. V was trimmed by 4 bases and J by 3 bases, leaving 14 bases between them. The CDR3 spans 14 residues. The CDR3 DNA reads TGCGCCAGCAGCCCAGCCCCGAGCGGCTACGAGCAGTACTTC. It specifies CASSPAPSGYEQYF. Filled out from reference TRBV5-1 and TRBJ2-7, the complete variable domain reads KAGVTQTPRYLIKTRGQQVTLSCSPISGHRSVSWYQQTPGQGLQFLFEYFSETQRNKGNFPGRFSGRQFSNSRSEMNVSTLELGDSALYLCASSPAPSGYEQYFGPGTRLTVT.

The chain couples TRBV2 to TRBJ1-6; no clear D gene. The V and J ends lost 3 bases and 5 bases respectively, with 8 bases between them. CDR3 size: 14 residues. The germline gives CDR1 SNHLY, CDR2 FYNNEI. The CDR3 sequence is CASSDRGDNSPLHF. For the CDR3, the DNA is TGTGCCAGCAGTGACCGGGGAGATAATTCACCCCTCCACTTT.

This clone was detected only once. The CDR3 reads CASSLNPSTDTQYF. Here the CDR3 DNA reads TGTGCCAGCAGCCTTAATCCTAGCACAGATACGCAGTATTTT. V usage is TRBV11-1 and J usage is TRBJ2-3; D is unresolved. This CDR3 has 14 amino acids. Germline assignment: CDR1 SGHAT and CDR2 FQDESV (reference sequence). V lost 5 bases and J lost 0, with 9 bases in between.

J is TRBJ2-7 and V is TRBV12-3 or TRBV12-4; D perhaps matches TRBD1 (6 bases). Trimming removed 5 bases at V and 4 bases at J, with 12 bases between. The CDR3 has 13 amino acids. This CDR3 is CASSPLQGYEQYF. In DNA form, the CDR3 reads TGTGCCAGCAGTCCGTTACAGGGTTACGAGCAGTACTTC.